The 2 T cell receptor beta chains in this list originate from one sample, sequenced in a study of blood T cell repertoires in COVID-19 (dated by TCRdb to about 2020). Libraries came from the immunoSEQ multiplex PCR assay. TCRdb obtained this table from immuneACCESS and retained in-frame rearrangements with V and J assigned. These tables miss some clones; where compared with another copy, unresolved V genes account for less than half of the shortfall, and the remainder is unexplained. The sample contains roughly 500,000 clones, around 89% of them found a single time. The ten largest clones capture approximately 2% of the sample. Sequencing was performed on PBMCs or T cells enriched from blood (not recorded which). The receptors here all came from a woman between 40 and 55 years old who had recovered from COVID-19.

The chain has TRBV27 and TRBJ1-2; D gene unclear. This CDR3 has 16 residues. Trimming shortened V by 5 bases and J by 4 bases, and 20 bases separated the two germline ends. Germline assignment: CDR1 MNHEY and CDR2 SMNVEV (reference sequence). The CDR3: CASSLSYNPAIYGYTF. CDR3 coding DNA: TGTGCCAGCAGTCTCTCCTATAACCCTGCTATCTATGGCTACACCTTC.

In its sample, this clone was seen once. V usage is TRBV7-9 and J usage is TRBJ2-1; 11 positions agree with TRBD2. Germline V lookup: CDR1 SEHNR, CDR2 FQNEAQ (reference sequence). This CDR3 contains 15 residues. Trimming cost V 4 bases and J 10 bases; bases outside gene matches: 9. The CDR3 DNA is TGTGCCAGCAGCTATAGCGGGAGGGGGGGAGGAGAGCAGTTCTTC. The encoded protein is CASSYSGRGGGEQFF.